This TCR beta chain was profiled in a study of shared clonotypes between healthy human individuals. Clones were sequenced by immunoSEQ multiplex PCR, and TCRdb holds only the in-frame ones, with some missing. Of around 1,100,000 clones in the sample, 70% to 85% are singletons; the top ten hold roughly 0.82%. The germline V and J ends were trimmed by 4 bases and 6 bases, with 18 bases remaining between them. This CDR3 has 15 amino acids. Per the germline V gene, CDR1 is MGHRA and CDR2 is YSYEKL. V and J are TRBV4-1 and TRBJ1-2; no clear D. Sequenced: memory CD4+ T cells from PBMCs. Subset specified: CD45RA-negative fraction. The receptor was derived from a man between 18 and 35 years old in good health. Some clones in this sample may be carry-over from other donors' samples. The CDR3 reads CASSPSSQVSNGYTF. CDR3 nucleotide sequence: TGCGCCAGCAGCCCCAGCAGCCAAGTTAGTAATGGCTACACCTTC.